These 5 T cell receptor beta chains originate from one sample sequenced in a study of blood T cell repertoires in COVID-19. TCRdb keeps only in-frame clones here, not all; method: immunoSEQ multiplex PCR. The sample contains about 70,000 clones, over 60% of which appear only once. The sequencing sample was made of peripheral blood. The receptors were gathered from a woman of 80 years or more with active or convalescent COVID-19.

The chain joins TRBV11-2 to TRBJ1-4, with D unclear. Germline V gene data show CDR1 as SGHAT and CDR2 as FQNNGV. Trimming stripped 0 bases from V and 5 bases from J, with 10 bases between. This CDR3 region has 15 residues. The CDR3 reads CASSLERAENEKLFF. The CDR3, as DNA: TGTGCCAGCAGCTTAGAGAGGGCAGAGAATGAAAAACTGTTTTTT. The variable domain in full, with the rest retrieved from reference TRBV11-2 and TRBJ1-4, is EAGVAQSPRYKIIEKRQSVAFWCNPISGHATLYWYQQILGQGPKLLIQFQNNGVVDDSQLPKDRFSAERLKGVDSTLKIQPAKLEDSAVYLCASSLERAENEKLFFGSGTQLSVL.

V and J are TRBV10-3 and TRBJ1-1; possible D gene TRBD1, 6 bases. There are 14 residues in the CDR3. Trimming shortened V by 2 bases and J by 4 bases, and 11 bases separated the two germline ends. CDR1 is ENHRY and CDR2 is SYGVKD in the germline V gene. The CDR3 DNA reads TGTGCCATCAGTGAGCAGGGGACGGGCACTGAAGCTTTCTTT. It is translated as CAISEQGTGTEAFF.

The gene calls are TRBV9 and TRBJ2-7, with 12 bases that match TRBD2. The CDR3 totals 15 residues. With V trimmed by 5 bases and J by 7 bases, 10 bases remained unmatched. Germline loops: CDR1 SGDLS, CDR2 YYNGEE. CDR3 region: CASSLSTSGGPEQYF. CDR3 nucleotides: TGTGCCAGCAGTTTATCGACTAGCGGGGGACCTGAGCAGTACTTC.

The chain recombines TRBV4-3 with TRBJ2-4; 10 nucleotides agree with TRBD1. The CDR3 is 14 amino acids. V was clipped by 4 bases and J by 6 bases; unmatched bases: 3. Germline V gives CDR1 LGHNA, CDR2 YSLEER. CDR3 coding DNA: TGCGCCAGCAGCCCAGGGACAGGGGTAAACATTCAGTACTTC. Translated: CASSPGTGVNIQYF.

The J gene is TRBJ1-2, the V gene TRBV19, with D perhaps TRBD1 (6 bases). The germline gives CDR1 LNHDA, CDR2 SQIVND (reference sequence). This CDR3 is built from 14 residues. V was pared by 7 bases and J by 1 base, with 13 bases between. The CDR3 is CASIERGSNYGYTF. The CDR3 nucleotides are TGTGCCAGTATAGAGAGGGGGAGTAACTATGGCTACACCTTC.